A single sample gave rise to the 18 T cell receptor beta chains below, sequenced in a study of tumour-infiltrating T cells in Burkitt lymphoma. Using immunoSEQ multiplex PCR, the repertoire was profiled, and TCRdb retains in-frame clones only, with some absent. The sample has around 9,900 clones, less than 75% seen once. Sequenced material: tumor tissue. These TCRs come from a human donor with diffuse large B-cell lymphoma.

This clone was seen only a few times. This chain connects TRBV2 to TRBJ2-7; no clear D. The V and J ends lost 8 bases and 2 bases respectively, with 13 bases between them. This CDR3 has 13 amino acids. Germline CDR1 is SNHLY and CDR2 is FYNNEI. CDR3 residues: CASGKQIPYEQYF. CDR3 sequence (DNA): TGTGCCAGCGGTAAACAGATCCCCTACGAGCAGTACTTC. Full variable domain (outside the CDR3, taken from reference TRBV2 and TRBJ2-7): EPEVTQTPSHQVTQMGQEVILRCVPISNHLYFYWYRQILGQKVEFLVSFYNNEISEKSEIFDDQFSVERPDGSNFTLKIRSTKLEDSAMYFCASGKQIPYEQYFGPGTRLTVT.

This chain connects TRBV6-6 to TRBJ2-7; tentative D call: TRBD1 (5 bases). V was clipped by 2 bases and J by 1 base, with 9 bases between them. This CDR3 has 14 residues. CDR1 and CDR2 (germline): MNHNY, SVGAGI (reference sequence). The CDR3 loop is CASSYDRNSYEQYF. CDR3 DNA sequence: TGTGCCAGCAGTTACGACAGAAATTCCTACGAGCAGTACTTC.

The CDR3 DNA follows: TGTGCCAGCAGCTTCTCGACCGGGACCTACGAGCAGTACTTC. It translates to CASSFSTGTYEQYF. The rearrangement links TRBV5-4 to TRBJ2-7; weak D call: TRBD2 (5 bases). The CDR3 has 14 residues. Trimming stripped 2 bases from V and 2 bases from J, with 11 bases between. Germline CDR1 SGHNT, CDR2 YYREEE (reference sequence). The variable domain in full, with the rest retrieved from reference TRBV5-4 and TRBJ2-7, is ETGVTQSPTHLIKTRGQQVTLRCSSQSGHNTVSWYQQALGQGPQFIFQYYREEENGRGNFPPRFSGLQFPNYSSELNVNALELDDSALYLCASSFSTGTYEQYFGPGTRLTVT.

This clone was seen only once. The rearrangement links TRBV30 to TRBJ2-7; no firm D call. Germline CDR1 GTSNPN, CDR2 SVGIG (reference sequence). V lost 5 bases, J lost 7 bases, and 21 bases lay in between. CDR3 length: 14 residues. The CDR3 loop is CAWGPGGAVGEQYF. The CDR3 bases are TGTGCCTGGGGGCCGGGCGGTGCTGTAGGGGAGCAGTACTTC.

CDR3 nucleotides: TGTGCCAGCAGTGGAACGCTGGGTCCCGTACAGTATTTT. It codes for CASSGTLGPVQYF. This chain links TRBV2 with TRBJ2-3; D is ambiguous. Deletions cut 4 bases from V and 12 bases from J, with 17 bases between. Per the germline V gene, CDR1 is SNHLY and CDR2 is FYNNEI. The CDR3 contains 13 residues. The variable domain in full, completed from reference TRBV2 and TRBJ2-3, reads EPEVTQTPSHQVTQMGQEVILRCVPISNHLYFYWYRQILGQKVEFLVSFYNNEISEKSEIFDDQFSVERPDGSNFTLKIRSTKLEDSAMYFCASSGTLGPVQYFGPGTRLTVL.

The chain couples TRBV5-6 to TRBJ1-2; D perhaps matches TRBD1 (6 bases). The CDR3 has 12 residues. The V and J ends lost 4 bases and 7 bases respectively, with 11 bases between them. The germline V gene has CDR1 SGHDT and CDR2 YYEEEE. As DNA, the CDR3 is TGTGCCAGCAGCAGGGGGTCTACTGGCTACACCTTC. This translates into CASSRGSTGYTF.

This clone showed up just a few times. This chain links TRBV7-6 with TRBJ1-2; D gene unclear. Deletions cut 4 bases from V and 6 bases from J, with 21 bases between. In germline, CDR1 is SGHVS, CDR2 FNYEAQ. CDR3 size: 16 residues. CDR3 loop: CASSSRRASGVDGYTF. CDR3 nucleotide sequence: TGTGCCAGCAGCTCCCGACGGGCCTCCGGCGTCGATGGCTACACCTTC.

This rearrangement joins TRBV28 to TRBJ1-4, with a tentative D call TRBD1 (5 bases). This CDR3 contains 14 residues. Trimming cost V 3 bases and J 8 bases, with 13 bases left between them. Germline values: CDR1 MDHEN, CDR2 SYDVKM. CDR3 sequence (DNA): TGTGCCAGCAGTTTCGTTCAGGGATCGGAAAAACTGTTTTTT. It translates to CASSFVQGSEKLFF. Complete variable domain (other parts from reference TRBV28 and TRBJ1-4): DVKVTQSSRYLVKRTGEKVFLECVQDMDHENMFWYRQDPGLGLRLIYFSYDVKMKEKGDIPEGYSVSREKKERFSLILESASTNQTSMYLCASSFVQGSEKLFFGSGTQLSVL.

V is TRBV19 and J is TRBJ1-1; D gene uncertain. This CDR3 spans 14 amino acids. Trimming pared 6 bases from V and 3 bases from J, leaving 14 bases between. Germline V gene lookup returns CDR1 LNHDA and CDR2 SQIVND (reference sequence). The CDR3 DNA reads TGTGCCAGTAGGAAACCGGGAGTGGACACTGAAGCTTTCTTT. This translates into CASRKPGVDTEAFF.

The chain combines TRBV2 with TRBJ1-2, with no clear D. V was trimmed by 4 bases and J by 8 bases, leaving 11 bases between them. CDR3 length: 12 amino acids. Germline-derived CDR1 and CDR2 are SNHLY and FYNNEI. The CDR3 sequence: CASSVLPYGYTF. DNA of the CDR3: TGTGCCAGCAGTGTCCTCCCCTACGGCTACACCTTC.

The CDR3 region is CASSLVGAAGSPLHF. As DNA, the CDR3 is TGCGCCAGCAGCTTGGTGGGGGCCGCGGGTTCACCCCTCCACTTT. This chain joins TRBV5-1 and TRBJ1-6, with D perhaps matching TRBD1 (6 bases). V lost 0 bases and J 9 bases, leaving 13 bases between the germline ends. Germline V gene data show CDR1 as SGHRS and CDR2 as YFSETQ. This CDR3 is built from 15 residues.

The V gene is TRBV6-6, the J gene TRBJ1-1; D might be TRBD1 (6 bases). CDR1 MNHNY and CDR2 SVGAGI come from the germline V gene (reference sequence). The ends were cut back, 2 bases at V and 3 bases at J, with 10 bases in the middle. This CDR3 spans 14 amino acids. The CDR3 loop reads CASSYGGGDTEAFF. In nucleotides, the CDR3 is TGTGCCAGCAGTTACGGGGGCGGCGACACTGAAGCTTTCTTT.

CDR3: CASSSKETQYF. In DNA, the CDR3 is TGTGCCAGCAGCTCCAAAGAGACCCAGTACTTC. The chain carries TRBV7-9 and TRBJ2-5; D not certain. The V end was cut by 4 bases, the J end by 3 bases, with 3 bases between. CDR1 is SEHNR and CDR2 is FQNEAQ in the germline V gene (reference sequence). This CDR3 spans 11 amino acids.

Relative to its sample, this clone is medium-sized (0.01 to 0.1%). This chain connects TRBV7-9 to TRBJ1-2; maybe TRBD1 (6 bases). Per the germline V gene, CDR1 is SEHNR and CDR2 is FQNEAQ (reference sequence). The CDR3 totals 16 residues. V was trimmed by 10 bases and J by 3 bases, leaving 24 bases between them. In nucleotides, the CDR3 is TGTGCCACCCCGGAGGGGGACCACCCTGGGGACTATGGCTACACCTTC. Protein sequence: CATPEGDHPGDYGYTF. Supplemented by reference TRBV7-9 and TRBJ1-2, the full variable domain reads DTGVSQNPRHKITKRGQNVTFRCDPISEHNRLYWYRQTLGQGPEFLTYFQNEAQLEKSRLLSDRFSAERPKGSFSTLEIQRTEQGDSAMYLCATPEGDHPGDYGYTFGSGTRLTVV.

In its sample, this clone was seen a few times. V gene TRBV7-6 combines with J gene TRBJ2-1, with 8 bases matching TRBD2. Trimming cost V 5 bases and J 8 bases; bases outside gene matches: 14. Germline-derived CDR1 and CDR2 are SGHVS and FNYEAQ. The CDR3 runs 16 residues. In DNA form, the CDR3 reads TGTGCCAGCAGCCGGAAGTCGGGGGGGTCGTGGGATGAGCAGTTCTTC. Its translation: CASSRKSGGSWDEQFF.

The CDR3 spells CASSGGQVDFIEQYF. For the CDR3, the DNA is TGTGCCAGCAGCGGCGGACAGGTAGATTTTATTGAGCAGTACTTC. The V and J genes are TRBV5-4 and TRBJ2-7, with TRBD1 matching 7 bases. CDR1 SGHNT and CDR2 YYREEE come from the germline V gene (reference sequence). The junction had 14 bases not matched to a gene; V was cut back by 4 bases and J by 7 bases. This CDR3 has 15 residues.

V is TRBV6-1 and J is TRBJ1-2, with TRBD1 matching 7 bases. The CDR3 length is 13 residues. V shed 3 bases and J 6 bases; nucleotides not matched to a gene: 4. Germline CDR1 reads MNHNS; CDR2 reads SASEGT. The CDR3 reads CASSEGTDHGYTF. The DNA for the CDR3 is TGTGCCAGCAGTGAGGGGACAGATCATGGCTACACCTTC.

The genes are TRBV7-2 and TRBJ1-2, with 7 positions matching TRBD1. Germline V lookup: CDR1 SGHTA, CDR2 FQGNSA. The CDR3 length is 14 residues. V gave up 5 bases and J gave up 4 bases; unmatched junction bases: 7. The CDR3: CASSQVQGIYGYTF. The CDR3, as DNA: TGTGCCAGCAGCCAAGTACAGGGGATCTATGGCTACACCTTC.